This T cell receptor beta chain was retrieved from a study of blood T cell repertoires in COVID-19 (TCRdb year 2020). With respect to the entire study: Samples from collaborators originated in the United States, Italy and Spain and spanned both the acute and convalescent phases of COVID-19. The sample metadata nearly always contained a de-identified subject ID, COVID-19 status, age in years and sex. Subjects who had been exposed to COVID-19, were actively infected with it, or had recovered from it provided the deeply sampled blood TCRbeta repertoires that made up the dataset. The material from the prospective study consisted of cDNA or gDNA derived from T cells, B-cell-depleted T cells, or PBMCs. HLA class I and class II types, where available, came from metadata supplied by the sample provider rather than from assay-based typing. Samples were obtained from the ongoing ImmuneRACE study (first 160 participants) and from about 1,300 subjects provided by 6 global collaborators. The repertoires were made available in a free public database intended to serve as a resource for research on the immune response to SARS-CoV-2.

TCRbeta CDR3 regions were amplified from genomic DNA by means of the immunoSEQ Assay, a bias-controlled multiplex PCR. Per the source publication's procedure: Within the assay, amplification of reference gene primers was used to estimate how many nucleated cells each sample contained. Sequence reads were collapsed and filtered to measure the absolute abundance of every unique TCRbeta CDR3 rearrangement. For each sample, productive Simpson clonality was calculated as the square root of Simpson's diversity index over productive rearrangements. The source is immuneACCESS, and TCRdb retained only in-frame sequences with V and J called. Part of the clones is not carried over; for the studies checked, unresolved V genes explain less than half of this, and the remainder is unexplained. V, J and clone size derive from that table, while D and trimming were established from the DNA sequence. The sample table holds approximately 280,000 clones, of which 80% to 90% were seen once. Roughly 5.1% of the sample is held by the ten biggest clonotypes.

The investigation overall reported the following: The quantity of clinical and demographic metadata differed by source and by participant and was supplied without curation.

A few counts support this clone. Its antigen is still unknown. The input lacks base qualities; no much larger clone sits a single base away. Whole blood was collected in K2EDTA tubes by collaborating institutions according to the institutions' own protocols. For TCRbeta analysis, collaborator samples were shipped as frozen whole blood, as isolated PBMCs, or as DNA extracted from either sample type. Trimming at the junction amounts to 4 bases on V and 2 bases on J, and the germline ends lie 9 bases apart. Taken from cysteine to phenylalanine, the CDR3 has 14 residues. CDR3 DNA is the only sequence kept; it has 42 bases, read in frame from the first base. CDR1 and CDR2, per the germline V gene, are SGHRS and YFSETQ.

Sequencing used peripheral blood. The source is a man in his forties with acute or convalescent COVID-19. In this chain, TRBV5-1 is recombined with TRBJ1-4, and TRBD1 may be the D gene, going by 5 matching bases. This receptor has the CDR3 CASSRGATNEKLFF. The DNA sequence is TGCGCCAGCAGCCGTGGGGCGACTAATGAAAAACTGTTTTTT.